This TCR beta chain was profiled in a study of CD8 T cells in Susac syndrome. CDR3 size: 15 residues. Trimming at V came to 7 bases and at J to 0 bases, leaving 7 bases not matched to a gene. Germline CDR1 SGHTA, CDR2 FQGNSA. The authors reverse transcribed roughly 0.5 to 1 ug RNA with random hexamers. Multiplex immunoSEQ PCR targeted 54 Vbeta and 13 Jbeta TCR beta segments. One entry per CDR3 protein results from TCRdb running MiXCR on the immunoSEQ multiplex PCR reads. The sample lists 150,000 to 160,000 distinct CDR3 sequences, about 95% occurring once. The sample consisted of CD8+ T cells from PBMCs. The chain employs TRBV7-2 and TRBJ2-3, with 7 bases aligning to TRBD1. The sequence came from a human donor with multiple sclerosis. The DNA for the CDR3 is TGTGCCAGCACCGGGACAGCCTATAGCACAGATACGCAGTATTTT. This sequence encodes CASTGTAYSTDTQYF. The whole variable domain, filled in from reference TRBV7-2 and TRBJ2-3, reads GAGVSQSPSNKVTEKGKDVELRCDPISGHTALYWYRQSLGQGLEFLIYFQGNSAPDKSGLPSDRFSAERTGGSVSTLTIQRTQQEDSAVYLCASTGTAYSTDTQYFGPGTRLTVL.